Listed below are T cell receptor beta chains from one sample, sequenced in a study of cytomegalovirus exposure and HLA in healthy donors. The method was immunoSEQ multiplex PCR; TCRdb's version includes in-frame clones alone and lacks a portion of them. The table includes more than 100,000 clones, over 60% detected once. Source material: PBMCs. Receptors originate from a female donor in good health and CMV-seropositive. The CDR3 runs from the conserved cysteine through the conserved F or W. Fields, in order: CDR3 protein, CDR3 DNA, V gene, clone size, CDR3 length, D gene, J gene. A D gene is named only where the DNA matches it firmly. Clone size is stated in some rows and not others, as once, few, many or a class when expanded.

CDR3 protein: CASSLRVSGSGNTIYF; CDR3 DNA: TGCGCCAGCAGCTTGCGGGTCTCCGGCTCTGGAAACACCATATATTTT; V gene: TRBV5-1; clone size: few; CDR3 length: 16; D gene: NA; J gene: TRBJ1-3
CDR3 protein: CASSGLTIYGYTF; CDR3 DNA: TGTGCCAGTAGTGGCCTGACAATTTATGGCTACACCTTC; V gene: TRBV19; clone size: NA; CDR3 length: 13; D gene: NA; J gene: TRBJ1-2
CDR3 protein: CASSPIMGSSYNEQFF; CDR3 DNA: TGTGCCAGCAGCCCCATAATGGGGAGCTCCTACAATGAGCAGTTCTTC; V gene: TRBV14; clone size: NA; CDR3 length: 16; D gene: NA; J gene: TRBJ2-1
CDR3 protein: CASSVSSGRDTQYF; CDR3 DNA: TGTGCCAGCAGCGTCTCTAGCGGGCGCGATACGCAGTATTTT; V gene: TRBV9; clone size: NA; CDR3 length: 14; D gene: TRBD2; J gene: TRBJ2-3
CDR3 protein: CASSEPQGQGRDIQYF; CDR3 DNA: TGTGCCAGCAGTGAACCACAAGGACAGGGTAGGGACATTCAGTACTTC; V gene: TRBV6-1; clone size: NA; CDR3 length: 16; D gene: TRBD1; J gene: TRBJ2-4
CDR3 protein: CASSLRDSNQPQHF; CDR3 DNA: TGTGCCAGCAGCCTCCGGGACAGTAATCAGCCCCAGCATTTT; V gene: TRBV6-6; clone size: NA; CDR3 length: 14; D gene: TRBD1; J gene: TRBJ1-5
CDR3 protein: CASSPGQGGEQYF; CDR3 DNA: TGTGCCAGCTCACCGGGACAGGGTGGGGAGCAGTACTTC; V gene: TRBV18; clone size: NA; CDR3 length: 13; D gene: TRBD1; J gene: TRBJ2-7
CDR3 protein: CASSYSGAGYEQYF; CDR3 DNA: TGTGCCAGCAGTTACTCGGGTGCGGGCTACGAGCAGTACTTC; V gene: TRBV6-5; clone size: few; CDR3 length: 14; D gene: NA; J gene: TRBJ2-7
CDR3 protein: CASSLEGGGTYEQYF; CDR3 DNA: TGTGCCAGCAGCTTAGAGGGGGGAGGGACCTACGAGCAGTACTTC; V gene: TRBV7-2; clone size: NA; CDR3 length: 15; D gene: NA; J gene: TRBJ2-7
CDR3 protein: CASSGQGARGQYF; CDR3 DNA: TGTGCCAGCAGTGGACAGGGGGCTCGTGGGCAGTACTTC; V gene: TRBV6-5; clone size: NA; CDR3 length: 13; D gene: TRBD1; J gene: TRBJ2-7
CDR3 protein: CASSLSRTSGTQETQYF; CDR3 DNA: TGTGCCAGCAGCTTATCCCGGACTAGCGGGACTCAAGAGACCCAGTACTTC; V gene: TRBV7-9; clone size: NA; CDR3 length: 17; D gene: TRBD2; J gene: TRBJ2-5
CDR3 protein: CASSEARGRGEAFF; CDR3 DNA: TGTGCCAGCAGTGAAGCGAGGGGGAGGGGTGAAGCTTTCTTT; V gene: TRBV2; clone size: many; CDR3 length: 14; D gene: NA; J gene: TRBJ1-1
CDR3 protein: CAIKGQENQPQHF; CDR3 DNA: TGTGCCATCAAGGGACAGGAAAATCAGCCCCAGCATTTT; V gene: TRBV10-3; clone size: NA; CDR3 length: 13; D gene: TRBD1; J gene: TRBJ1-5
CDR3 protein: CASSEPFSYEQYF; CDR3 DNA: TGTGCCAGCAGTGAACCTTTCAGCTACGAGCAGTACTTC; V gene: TRBV2; clone size: many; CDR3 length: 13; D gene: NA; J gene: TRBJ2-7
CDR3 protein: CASRARGTGANVLTF; CDR3 DNA: TGTGCCAGTCGGGCTAGGGGAACTGGGGCCAACGTCCTGACTTTC; V gene: TRBV19; clone size: NA; CDR3 length: 15; D gene: NA; J gene: TRBJ2-6
CDR3 protein: CAISGQPQETQYF; CDR3 DNA: TGTGCCATCAGTGGGCAACCACAAGAGACCCAGTACTTC; V gene: TRBV10-3; clone size: NA; CDR3 length: 13; D gene: NA; J gene: TRBJ2-5
CDR3 protein: CASSPRGSTDTQYF; CDR3 DNA: TGTGCCAGCTCACCGCGCGGGAGCACAGATACGCAGTATTTT; V gene: TRBV18; clone size: NA; CDR3 length: 14; D gene: NA; J gene: TRBJ2-3
CDR3 protein: CASNALQGYEQYF; CDR3 DNA: TGTGCCAGCAATGCACTGCAGGGCTACGAGCAGTACTTC; V gene: TRBV6-1; clone size: NA; CDR3 length: 13; D gene: NA; J gene: TRBJ2-7
CDR3 protein: CAQGRGRNQPQHF; CDR3 DNA: TGTGCCCAGGGCAGGGGGCGAAATCAGCCCCAGCATTTT; V gene: TRBV2; clone size: NA; CDR3 length: 13; D gene: TRBD1; J gene: TRBJ1-5
CDR3 protein: CASSEEGLARETQYF; CDR3 DNA: TGTGCCAGCAGTGAAGAGGGACTGGCGCGGGAGACCCAGTACTTC; V gene: TRBV6-1; clone size: NA; CDR3 length: 15; D gene: NA; J gene: TRBJ2-5
CDR3 protein: CASSKVAGSAFF; CDR3 DNA: TGTGCCAGCAGCAAAGTTGCAGGGTCTGCTTTCTTT; V gene: TRBV21-1; clone size: NA; CDR3 length: 12; D gene: NA; J gene: TRBJ1-1
CDR3 protein: CASSPTGGDEKLFF; CDR3 DNA: TGTGCCAGCAGCCCGACAGGGGGCGATGAAAAACTGTTTTTT; V gene: TRBV28; clone size: NA; CDR3 length: 14; D gene: TRBD1; J gene: TRBJ1-4
CDR3 protein: CAWSIDRDREQYF; CDR3 DNA: TGTGCCTGGAGCATCGACAGGGATCGGGAGCAGTACTTC; V gene: TRBV30; clone size: NA; CDR3 length: 13; D gene: TRBD1; J gene: TRBJ2-7
CDR3 protein: CAIKSGLPTYEQYF; CDR3 DNA: TGTGCCATCAAGTCCGGACTACCGACCTACGAGCAGTACTTC; V gene: TRBV10-3; clone size: NA; CDR3 length: 14; D gene: NA; J gene: TRBJ2-7
CDR3 protein: CASSLGANYGYTF; CDR3 DNA: TGTGCCAGCAGCTTGGGGGCCAACTATGGCTACACCTTC; V gene: TRBV7-9; clone size: NA; CDR3 length: 13; D gene: NA; J gene: TRBJ1-2
CDR3 protein: CSVKGAGGTYEQYF; CDR3 DNA: TGCAGCGTCAAAGGGGCAGGGGGTACCTACGAGCAGTACTTC; V gene: TRBV29-1; clone size: NA; CDR3 length: 14; D gene: TRBD1; J gene: TRBJ2-7
CDR3 protein: CASSTEGQGAEAFF; CDR3 DNA: TGTGCCAGCAGTACGGAGGGACAGGGGGCTGAAGCTTTCTTT; V gene: TRBV2; clone size: few; CDR3 length: 14; D gene: TRBD1; J gene: TRBJ1-1
CDR3 protein: CASSEAGGSYEQYF; CDR3 DNA: TGTGCCAGCAGTGAGGCAGGGGGGTCCTACGAGCAGTACTTC; V gene: TRBV25-1; clone size: few; CDR3 length: 14; D gene: NA; J gene: TRBJ2-7
CDR3 protein: CSATTSYEQYF; CDR3 DNA: TGCAGTGCTACGACTTCTTACGAGCAGTACTTC; V gene: TRBV20-1; clone size: NA; CDR3 length: 11; D gene: NA; J gene: TRBJ2-7
CDR3 protein: CASTLGRIGGVRTEAFF; CDR3 DNA: TGTGCCAGCACCCTCGGGCGTATAGGGGGGGTGCGCACTGAAGCTTTCTTT; V gene: TRBV28; clone size: once; CDR3 length: 17; D gene: NA; J gene: TRBJ1-1
CDR3 protein: CASGISGAYEQYF; CDR3 DNA: TGTGCTAGTGGTATTTCGGGAGCCTACGAGCAGTACTTC; V gene: TRBV12-5; clone size: NA; CDR3 length: 13; D gene: NA; J gene: TRBJ2-7
CDR3 protein: CASSSVGVIGYTF; CDR3 DNA: TGTGCCAGCAGCTCGGTAGGGGTTATTGGCTACACCTTC; V gene: TRBV7-9; clone size: NA; CDR3 length: 13; D gene: NA; J gene: TRBJ1-2
CDR3 protein: CASSQPGLPRQFF; CDR3 DNA: TGTGCCAGCAGCCAACCGGGACTCCCCCGGCAGTTCTTC; V gene: TRBV6-5; clone size: NA; CDR3 length: 13; D gene: NA; J gene: TRBJ2-1
CDR3 protein: CASSEFPNTGELFF; CDR3 DNA: TGTGCCAGCAGTGAATTCCCTAACACCGGGGAGCTGTTTTTT; V gene: TRBV6-4; clone size: once; CDR3 length: 14; D gene: NA; J gene: TRBJ2-2
CDR3 protein: CASSLGPGGEQYF; CDR3 DNA: TGTGCCAGCAGTTTAGGCCCGGGAGGGGAGCAGTACTTC; V gene: TRBV27; clone size: NA; CDR3 length: 13; D gene: TRBD2; J gene: TRBJ2-5
CDR3 protein: CASGETGPDTQYF; CDR3 DNA: TGCGCCAGCGGGGAGACAGGGCCAGATACGCAGTATTTT; V gene: TRBV23-1; clone size: NA; CDR3 length: 13; D gene: TRBD1; J gene: TRBJ2-3
CDR3 protein: CASREGTGGRSYTF; CDR3 DNA: TGTGCCAGCAGAGAGGGGACAGGGGGCCGGAGCTACACCTTC; V gene: TRBV2; clone size: NA; CDR3 length: 14; D gene: TRBD1; J gene: TRBJ1-2
CDR3 protein: CASSVVGRGEQFF; CDR3 DNA: TGCGCCAGCAGTGTCGTCGGGAGAGGTGAGCAGTTCTTC; V gene: TRBV10-1; clone size: once; CDR3 length: 13; D gene: NA; J gene: TRBJ2-1
CDR3 protein: CASTSIAGGHANEQFF; CDR3 DNA: TGTGCCAGCACATCGATAGCGGGGGGGCATGCCAATGAGCAGTTCTTC; V gene: TRBV28; clone size: NA; CDR3 length: 16; D gene: TRBD2; J gene: TRBJ2-1
CDR3 protein: CASSPYSGLAGHEQFF; CDR3 DNA: TGTGCCAGCAGCCCCTACTCGGGACTAGCGGGACATGAGCAGTTCTTC; V gene: TRBV14; clone size: NA; CDR3 length: 16; D gene: TRBD2; J gene: TRBJ2-1
CDR3 protein: CASSYRAKGETQYF; CDR3 DNA: TGTGCCAGCAGTTACCGCGCCAAGGGGGAGACCCAGTACTTC; V gene: TRBV6-5; clone size: NA; CDR3 length: 14; D gene: NA; J gene: TRBJ2-5
CDR3 protein: CASSSQGGGGETQYF; CDR3 DNA: TGTGCCAGCAGTTCCCAGGGGGGAGGTGGAGAGACCCAGTACTTC; V gene: TRBV6-6; clone size: NA; CDR3 length: 15; D gene: NA; J gene: TRBJ2-5
CDR3 protein: CASSEGTSGSETQYF; CDR3 DNA: TGCGCCAGCAGCGAGGGGACTAGCGGGAGTGAGACCCAGTACTTC; V gene: TRBV5-1; clone size: NA; CDR3 length: 15; D gene: TRBD2; J gene: TRBJ2-5
CDR3 protein: CASSGVGDRTDTQYF; CDR3 DNA: TGTGCCAGCAGTGGTGTAGGGGATCGCACAGATACGCAGTATTTT; V gene: TRBV6-1; clone size: NA; CDR3 length: 15; D gene: NA; J gene: TRBJ2-3
CDR3 protein: CASSMRTGVGQYF; CDR3 DNA: TGTGCCAGTAGTATGAGGACAGGAGTAGGGCAGTATTTT; V gene: TRBV19; clone size: NA; CDR3 length: 13; D gene: TRBD1; J gene: TRBJ2-3
CDR3 protein: CASSLTGGTYNEQFF; CDR3 DNA: TGTGCCAGCAGTTTAACAGGGGGAACTTACAATGAGCAGTTCTTC; V gene: TRBV6-5; clone size: NA; CDR3 length: 15; D gene: TRBD1; J gene: TRBJ2-1